A selection of T cell receptor beta chains follows, all from one sample in a study of blood T cell repertoires in COVID-19. Produced via immunoSEQ multiplex PCR; TCRdb's table is partial and in-frame only. The sample shows hundreds of thousands of clones, 86% of them seen only once. The specimen sequenced was peripheral blood. Receptor source: a woman aged 70-85 years with COVID-19, enrolled during active disease. Both conserved end residues are trimmed from each CDR3.

TRBJ2-1	TRBV7-3	ASGGTGYNEQF
TRBJ1-1	TRBV25-1	ATGGYGGLPTEAF
TRBJ2-3	TRBV9	ASSVGPQDTQY
TRBJ2-3	TRBV3-1/TRBV3-2	ASSLNSGEGTDTQY
TRBJ1-3	TRBV5-6	ASSPGLPGGFSGNTIY
TRBJ2-3	TRBV2	ASGLAGTDTQY
TRBJ2-5	TRBV3-1/TRBV3-2	ASSQVGTSGTQY
TRBJ2-5	TRBV6-5	ASSYVAGGFKETQY
TRBJ2-5	TRBV19	ASTPTSGTQETQY
TRBJ1-1	TRBV27	ASSSLGGTEAF
TRBJ1-1	TRBV28	ASRAGQQNTEAF
TRBJ2-1	TRBV13	ASSRTSGGYNEQF